This T cell receptor beta chain was sequenced during a study of T cells after yellow fever vaccination. This clonotype has a handful of counts. Its target is unknown. This CDR3 region has 14 residues. V was cut by 4 bases and J by 5 bases, with 15 bases left in between. CDR1 is SGHRS, CDR2 YFSETQ, per germline. Study-wide results and caveats: Reappearance after the booster was observed for most primary-vaccination clones (about 96% CD4, over 70% CD8). Weaker in magnitude, the secondary response showed a faster peak on day 5 versus 15. Abundant bulk-derived clonotypes could contaminate FACS-sorted repertoires.

In making TCR cDNA, 5'RACE template switching added a universal primer site and UMIs to it. TCRdb passed the 5' RACE reads through MiXCR, listing each CDR3 protein once. The table has 350,000 to 550,000 distinct CDR3 sequences, around 20% seen once. The gene calls are TRBV5-1 and TRBJ2-5, with D possibly matching TRBD1 (5 bases). The input for sequencing was PBMCs, taken before the yellow fever booster vaccination. The TCR sequence derives from a man aged 18 to 30 who received the YFV17D yellow fever vaccine. CDR3 loop: CASSGKGRRETQYF. The DNA for the CDR3 is TGCGCCAGCAGCGGTAAGGGGCGTCGGGAGACCCAGTACTTC. Full variable domain (rest looked up from reference TRBV5-1 and TRBJ2-5): KAGVTQTPRYLIKTRGQQVTLSCSPISGHRSVSWYQQTPGQGLQFLFEYFSETQRNKGNFPGRFSGRQFSNSRSEMNVSTLELGDSALYLCASSGKGRRETQYFGPGTRLLVL.